This T cell receptor beta chain was identified during a study of T-cell reconstitution after alpha-beta-depleted transplantation in children. Library preparation (for TCRbeta) was performed with unique molecular identifiers. TCRdb itself ran the PCR reads through MiXCR, one entry per CDR3 protein. The sample carries around 580,000 distinct CDR3 sequences, under 30% recorded once. This clonotype has a handful of counts. Germline CDR1 reads DFQATT; CDR2 reads SNEGSKA (reference sequence). The ends were cut back, 6 bases at V and 6 bases at J, with 12 bases in the middle. The CDR3 is 13 residues long. This specimen consisted of PBMCs, mostly from graft donor cells, obtained 360 days after TCRalphabeta/CD19-depleted stem cell transplant. This sequence joins TRBV20-1 and TRBJ1-6; D not resolved. The receptor's source is a boy under three years old who had a stem cell transplant for acute myeloid leukemia, so the T cells may come from the graft donor. The CDR3 coding sequence is TGCAGTGCAGAAACAGATGTTAATTCACCCCTCCACTTT. Translation: CSAETDVNSPLHF.